A single T cell receptor beta chain is shown here with its context. No antigen is known for it. This sample is drawn from a study of blood T cells in healthy people across ages. Whole-study findings and limits: Long-lived donors carried more naive CD4+ cells and greater diversity than aged donors. The percentage of naive T cells correlated strongly with TCR beta diversity.

This CDR3 has 13 residues. The germline CDR1 and CDR2 sequences are MDHEN and SYDVKM. Alongside a J-beta primer mix, a sample-barcoded 5' primer served in a second PCR lasting about 7 to 12 cycles. TCRdb passed the 5' RACE reads through MiXCR, listing each CDR3 protein once. The data show roughly 800,000 distinct CDR3 sequences, around a quarter seen once. The same sample was also studied in work on T cells of mothers and their children. That report adds: For each mother, over 9 million TCR beta CDR3 reads were obtained, and for each child, around 3.1 million. TCR recombination output is shaped by thymic selection similarly in related and unrelated pairs.

The clonotype was recovered from a boy younger than 18 in good health. This sequence joins TRBV28 and TRBJ2-1; TRBD2 aligns across 10 bases. The J call may be mistaken, given a closer DNA end match to TRBJ2-7. The sample taken for sequencing was blood. The CDR3 nucleotides read TGTGCCAGCAGTCTTAGCGGGAGGTACGAGCAGTACTTC. This codes for CASSLSGRYEQYF.